This T cell receptor beta chain was profiled in a study of blood T cell repertoires in COVID-19. Background on the study: Acute and convalescent COVID-19 samples came from the United States, Italy and Spain. The cDNA or gDNA used as material had been derived from T cells, B-cell-depleted T cells, or PBMCs.

With 5 bases removed from V and 5 bases from J, the gap between germline ends came to 18 bases. Looked up from germline, CDR1 is MNHEY and CDR2 is SMNVEV (reference sequence). The CDR3 covers 15 residues. In the original workflow: Estimated nucleated cell counts came from reference gene primer amplification. Sequencing used immunoSEQ multiplex PCR; TCRdb keeps in-frame clones, though not all of them. The V and J calls and clone size are taken from that table; D and trimming were inferred from the DNA. The sample consists of approximately 170,000 clones, 74% of them appearing once. The table lists this clone with a few counts.

Sequenced input: peripheral blood. This chain joins TRBV27 and TRBJ1-1, with a tentative D call TRBD1 (5 bases). The source of this sequence is a woman older than 75 with acute or convalescent COVID-19. The CDR3 DNA reads as TGTGCCAGCAGTCTCAGGGCCCTCGTTGGTACTGAAGCTTTCTTT. Encoded protein: CASSLRALVGTEAFF.